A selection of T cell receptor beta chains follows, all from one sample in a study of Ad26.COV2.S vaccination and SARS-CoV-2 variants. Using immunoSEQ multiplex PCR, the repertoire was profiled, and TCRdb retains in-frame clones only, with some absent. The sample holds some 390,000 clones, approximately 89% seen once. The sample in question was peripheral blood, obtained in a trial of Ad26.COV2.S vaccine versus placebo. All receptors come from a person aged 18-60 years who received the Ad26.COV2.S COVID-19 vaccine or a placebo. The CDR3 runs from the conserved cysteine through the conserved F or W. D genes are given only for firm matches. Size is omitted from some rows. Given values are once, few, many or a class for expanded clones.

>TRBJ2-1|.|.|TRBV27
TGTGCCAGCAGTTTATCTCGGGGGCTACCCAGGTTCTTC
CASSLSRGLPRFF
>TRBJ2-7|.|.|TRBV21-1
TGTGCCAGCAGCAACGCGGGGGGGGGCGCGTTAAGGAGGGAGCAGTACTTC
CASSNAGGGALRREQYF
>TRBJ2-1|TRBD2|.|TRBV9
TGTGCCAGCAGCGTGCGACTAGCGGGAGCCTCCTACAATGAGCAGTTCTTC
CASSVRLAGASYNEQFF
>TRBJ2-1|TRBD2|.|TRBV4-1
TGCGCCAGCAGCCAAGCCTCGTCCCCCGCACTAGCGGATTCCAACAATGAGCAGTTCTTC
CASSQASSPALADSNNEQFF
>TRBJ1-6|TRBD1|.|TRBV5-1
TGCGCCAGCAGGGACAGGGGAAATTCACCCCTCCACTTT
CASRDRGNSPLHF
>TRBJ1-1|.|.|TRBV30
TGTGCCTGGAGTCTCGGGGGAACTGAAGCTTTCTTT
CAWSLGGTEAFF
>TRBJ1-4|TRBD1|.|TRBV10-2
TGCGCCAGCGGAAGAGGACAGGTTAATGAAAAACTGTTTTTT
CASGRGQVNEKLFF
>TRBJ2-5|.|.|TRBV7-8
TGTGCCAGCAGCGTAGGGCCCGGAGGGACCCAGTACTTC
CASSVGPGGTQYF
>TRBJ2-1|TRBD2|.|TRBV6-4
TGTGCCAGCAGGGAACTGCTAGCGGGAGGGCGGGGATACAATGAGCAGTTCTTC
CASRELLAGGRGYNEQFF
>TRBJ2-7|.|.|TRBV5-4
TGTGCCAGCAGCCCGGCCCTCGACACCTACGAGCAGTACTTC
CASSPALDTYEQYF
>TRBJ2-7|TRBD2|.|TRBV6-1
TGTGCCAGCAGTGAAGCGCGTTCGGGAGGCTACGAGCAGTACTTC
CASSEARSGGYEQYF
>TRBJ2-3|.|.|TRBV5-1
TGCGCCAGCAGCCCGGAAGGGCACGGCACAGATACGCAGTATTTT
CASSPEGHGTDTQYF
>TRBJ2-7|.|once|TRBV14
TGTGCCAGCAGCCGGACGGGGGTGCTTCTCGAGCAGTACTTC
CASSRTGVLLEQYF
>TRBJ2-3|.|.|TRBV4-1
TGCGCCAGCAGCCAAGGTCTTAGCGGTAGCACAGATACGCAGTATTTT
CASSQGLSGSTDTQYF
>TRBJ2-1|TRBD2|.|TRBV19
TGTGCCAGTAAAAAAGGTGGACTAGGCAATGAGCAGTTCTTC
CASKKGGLGNEQFF
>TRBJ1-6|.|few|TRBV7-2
TGTGCCAGCAGCTTTAGAACCGATTCACCCCTCCACTTT
CASSFRTDSPLHF
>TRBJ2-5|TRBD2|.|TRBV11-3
TGTGCCAGCAGCCGTAGCGGGAGGGCCTTGGGAGAGACCCAGTACTTC
CASSRSGRALGETQYF
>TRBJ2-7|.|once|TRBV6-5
TGTGCCAGCAGTTACTCTCGGGGGAACTACGAGCAGTACTTC
CASSYSRGNYEQYF
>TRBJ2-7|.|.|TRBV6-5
TGTGCCAGCAGGGGGGACCTTGGGGCCTACGAGCAGTACTTC
CASRGDLGAYEQYF
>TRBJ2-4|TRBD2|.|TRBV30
TGTGCCTGGAGTGTAATAGCGGGAGCCAAAAACATTCAGTACTTC
CAWSVIAGAKNIQYF
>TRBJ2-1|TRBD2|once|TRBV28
TGTGCCAGCACCGTAGCGGGAGATGTGAATGAGCAGTTCTTC
CASTVAGDVNEQFF
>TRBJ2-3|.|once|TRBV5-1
TGCGCCAGCAGCAGGGGTCAGGGGTCGAACACAGATACGCAGTATTTT
CASSRGQGSNTDTQYF
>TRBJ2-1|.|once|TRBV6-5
TGTGCCAGCAGTTATTCGGATGAGCAGTTCTTC
CASSYSDEQFF
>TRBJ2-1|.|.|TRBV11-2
TGTGCCAGCAGCTTATCGAATCAGAATGAGCAGTTCTTC
CASSLSNQNEQFF
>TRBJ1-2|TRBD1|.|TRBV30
TGTGCCTGGAGTACGGGACAGGGTGGCTACACCTTC
CAWSTGQGGYTF
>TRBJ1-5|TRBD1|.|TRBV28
TGTGCCAGCAGTCGACAGGGCAGCTATCAGCCCCAGCATTTT
CASSRQGSYQPQHF
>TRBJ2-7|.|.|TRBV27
TGTGCCAGGGGGTTGAGGTGGCGCAGGACCTACGAGCAGTACTTC
CARGLRWRRTYEQYF
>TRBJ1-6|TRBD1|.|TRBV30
TGTGCCTGGAGGAGTTGGGGACAGGGAAGGTCACCCCTCCACTTT
CAWRSWGQGRSPLHF
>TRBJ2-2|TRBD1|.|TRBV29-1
TGCAGCGTTCGCCGGGACAGGGACACCGGGGAGCTGTTTTTT
CSVRRDRDTGELFF
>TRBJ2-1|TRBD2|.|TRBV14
TGTGCCAGCAGCCAAGGACTAGCGGGAGGAAACAAAGTCAATGAGCAGTTCTTC
CASSQGLAGGNKVNEQFF
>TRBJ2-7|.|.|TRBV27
TGTGCCAGCAGTTTAGGGATTAACTACGAGCAGTACTTC
CASSLGINYEQYF
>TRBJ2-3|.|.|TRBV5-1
TGCGCCAGCAGCCGGGGCTTATTTGATACGCAGTATTTT
CASSRGLFDTQYF
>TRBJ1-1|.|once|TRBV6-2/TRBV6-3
TGTGCCAGCAGTTGGGGGAGCGGCACTGAAGCTTTCTTT
CASSWGSGTEAFF
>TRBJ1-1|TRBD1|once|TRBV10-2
TGCGCCAGTTCAAGGGACAGGGGGCCAGTCTTCTTT
CASSRDRGPVFF
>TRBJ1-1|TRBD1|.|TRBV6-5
TGTGCCAGCTACGGGCAGGGGGCTATCGCTGAAGCTTTCTTT
CASYGQGAIAEAFF
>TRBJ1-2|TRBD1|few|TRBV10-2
TGCGCCAGCAGCATGGACAGGTCCTATGGCTACACCTTC
CASSMDRSYGYTF
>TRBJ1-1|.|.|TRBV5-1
TGCGCCAGCAGCCCCATTAGGGGGGCGAACACTGAAGCTTTCTTT
CASSPIRGANTEAFF
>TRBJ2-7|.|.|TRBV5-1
TGCGCCAGCAGCTTGGGAGGTCTACGAGCCTACGAGCAGTACTTC
CASSLGGLRAYEQYF
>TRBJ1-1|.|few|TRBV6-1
TGTGCCAGCAGTGAGCCGGGACGGATGAACACTGAAGCTTTCTTT
CASSEPGRMNTEAFF
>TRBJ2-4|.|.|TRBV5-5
TGTGCCAGCAGCTTGAGGGACACCTCACCTAAAAACATTCAGTACTTC
CASSLRDTSPKNIQYF
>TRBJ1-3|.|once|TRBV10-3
TGTGCCACCATACATGCCCTTAGAAACACCATATATTTT
CATIHALRNTIYF
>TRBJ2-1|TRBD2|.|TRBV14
TGTGCCAGCAGCCAAGTGTCGGGACTAGCGGGAGTCGGTGAGCAGTTCTTC
CASSQVSGLAGVGEQFF
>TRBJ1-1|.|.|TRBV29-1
TGCAGCGCCCTTTTGTGGGTGAACACTGAAGCTTTCTTT
CSALLWVNTEAFF
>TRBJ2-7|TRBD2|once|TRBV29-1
TGCAGCGTGTCACTAGCGGGGCCCTCGTCCGAGCAGTACTTC
CSVSLAGPSSEQYF
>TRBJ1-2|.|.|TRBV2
TGTGCCAGCACGGCCAGTAACTATGGCTACACCTTC
CASTASNYGYTF
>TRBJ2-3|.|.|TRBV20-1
TGCAGTGCTAGTTTTGGCTTCTCACTAGATACGCAGTATTTT
CSASFGFSLDTQYF